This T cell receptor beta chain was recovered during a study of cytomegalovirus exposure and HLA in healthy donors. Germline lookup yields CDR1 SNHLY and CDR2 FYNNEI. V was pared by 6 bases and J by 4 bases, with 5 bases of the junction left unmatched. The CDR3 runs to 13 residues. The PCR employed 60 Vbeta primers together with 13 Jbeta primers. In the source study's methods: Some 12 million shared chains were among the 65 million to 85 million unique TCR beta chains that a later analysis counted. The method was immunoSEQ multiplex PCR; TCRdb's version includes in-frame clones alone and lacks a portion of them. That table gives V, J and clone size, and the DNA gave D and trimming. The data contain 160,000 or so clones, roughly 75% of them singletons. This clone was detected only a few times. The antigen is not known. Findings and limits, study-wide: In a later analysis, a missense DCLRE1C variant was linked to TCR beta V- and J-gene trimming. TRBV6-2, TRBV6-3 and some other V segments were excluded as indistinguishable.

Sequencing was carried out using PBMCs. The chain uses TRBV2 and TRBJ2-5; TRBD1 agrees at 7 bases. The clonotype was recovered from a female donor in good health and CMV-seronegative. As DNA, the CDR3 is TGTGCCAGCAGGGAACAGGGGTTAGAGACCCAGTACTTC. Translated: CASREQGLETQYF.